A selection of T cell receptor beta chains follows, all from one sample in a study of Ad26.COV2.S vaccination and SARS-CoV-2 variants. Data came from immunoSEQ multiplex PCR; TCRdb stores just in-frame clones and leaves some out. The table records a few hundred thousand clones, 88% of them present only once. Sequences were derived from peripheral blood, sampled in a trial of Ad26.COV2.S vaccine versus placebo. The receptors derive from a person between 18 and 59 years old who received the Ad26.COV2.S COVID-19 vaccine or a placebo. The conserved cysteine and the conserved F or W are not part of the CDR3 here.

v_gene	j_gene	CDR3aa
TRBV15	TRBJ1-2	ATSRDVAGGRSYGYT
TRBV9	TRBJ1-1	ASSLTAGNTEAF
TRBV11-3	TRBJ2-1	ASSHTGDASNEQF
TRBV7-9	TRBJ2-4	ASSFVTGVGY
TRBV12-3/TRBV12-4	TRBJ1-1	ASSLAGGTEAF
TRBV2	TRBJ1-5	ASSVVVNQPQH
TRBV29-1	TRBJ2-2	SVAGTRNTGELF
TRBV4-3	TRBJ2-7	ASSQENSGYEQY
TRBV4-1	TRBJ1-1	ASSHSGRRGNTEAF
TRBV7-2	TRBJ1-6	ASSLGPPSSYNSPLH
TRBV5-8	TRBJ2-2	ASSHRSRQGARAGELF
TRBV2	TRBJ1-1	ASSSPGYTEAF
TRBV9	TRBJ2-3	ASSVRGGGAMDTQY
TRBV18	TRBJ2-5	ASSPPGQGTKTQY
TRBV19	TRBJ1-4	ASSFYQDGNEKLF
TRBV4-3	TRBJ2-1	ASSPRAFYNEQF
TRBV6-6	TRBJ1-2	ASSDTGRASTGYT
TRBV4-1	TRBJ1-1	ASSQVGPNTEAF
TRBV30	TRBJ2-7	AWTSSGQWIYEQY
TRBV5-1	TRBJ2-7	ASSPLGLAGYSYEQY
TRBV28	TRBJ1-4	ASSFGFPGAEKLF
TRBV7-9	TRBJ2-6	ASSLGSSGANVLT
TRBV4-1	TRBJ2-2	ASSPSEIPNTGELF
TRBV9	TRBJ1-5	ASSVGGNYQPQH
TRBV13	TRBJ1-3	ASSFDRAGNTIY
TRBV7-2	TRBJ1-2	ASSLVVGRDSQGYT
TRBV10-3	TRBJ2-2	AISELAGTGELF
TRBV9	TRBJ2-7	ASSFRGGGTSEQY
TRBV7-2	TRBJ1-1	ASSFGGGAF
TRBV23-1	TRBJ2-2	ASSQRDREFNTGELF
TRBV2	TRBJ1-5	ASSPSALNQPQH
TRBV5-6	TRBJ1-5	ASSLGGFVGAGNQPQH
TRBV28	TRBJ2-5	ASSLRETQY
TRBV9	TRBJ2-1	ASSVSGTGNNEQF
TRBV6-6	TRBJ2-2	ASSYPGTLGGELF
TRBV28	TRBJ1-5	ASSLGQGSIQPQH
TRBV24-1	TRBJ2-2	ATSDSGLAGDFRAGELF
TRBV6-2/TRBV6-3	TRBJ2-2	ASSYNLAGELF
TRBV19	TRBJ2-7	ASAGTASSYEQY
TRBV5-6	TRBJ1-4	ASSLGPDRDNEKLF
TRBV19	TRBJ2-7	ASRRTSGGLAYEQY
TRBV11-2	TRBJ2-5	ASSPSDRGGPQETQY
TRBV10-3	TRBJ2-1	AISLMTSGGGNEQF
TRBV28	TRBJ2-7	ASRTLGAGDLYEQY
TRBV6-5	TRBJ2-5	ASSYLETQY
TRBV5-1	TRBJ2-1	ASSPARGSGGYNEQF
TRBV7-2	TRBJ1-6	ASSLGGVSSYNSPLH